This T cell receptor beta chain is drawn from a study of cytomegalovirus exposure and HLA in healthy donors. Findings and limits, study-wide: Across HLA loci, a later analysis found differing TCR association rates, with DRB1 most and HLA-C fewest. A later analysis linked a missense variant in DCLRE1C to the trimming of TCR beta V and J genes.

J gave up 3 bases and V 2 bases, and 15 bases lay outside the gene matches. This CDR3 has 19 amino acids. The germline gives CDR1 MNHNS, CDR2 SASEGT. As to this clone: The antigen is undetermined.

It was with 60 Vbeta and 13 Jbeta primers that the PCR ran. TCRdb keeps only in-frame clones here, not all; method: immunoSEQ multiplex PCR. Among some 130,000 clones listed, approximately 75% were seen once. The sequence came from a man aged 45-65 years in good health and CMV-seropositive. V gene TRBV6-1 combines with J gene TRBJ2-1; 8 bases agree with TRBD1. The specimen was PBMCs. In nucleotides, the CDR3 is TGTGCCAGCAGTGAACTCCCGGTTACCGGGACAGGAAGCTACAATGAGCAGTTCTTC. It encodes CASSELPVTGTGSYNEQFF.